This entry describes one TCR beta chain. The data derive from a study of shared clonotypes between healthy human individuals. The germline CDR1 and CDR2 sequences are MNHNY and SVGAGI (reference sequence). The CDR3 is 12 amino acids. The method was immunoSEQ multiplex PCR; TCRdb's version includes in-frame clones alone and lacks a portion of them. The table includes about a million clones, around three quarters detected once. This receptor was identified in a man between 18 and 29 years old in good health. Some clones in this sample may be carry-over from other donors' samples. Sequenced material: memory CD4+ T cells from PBMCs. Sample subset: CD45RA-negative fraction. The chain is built from TRBV6-6 and TRBJ2-7; 7 positions match TRBD2. CDR3 sequence: CASGGRAYEQYF. The CDR3, as DNA: TGTGCTAGTGGGGGGAGGGCTTATGAGCAGTACTTC.